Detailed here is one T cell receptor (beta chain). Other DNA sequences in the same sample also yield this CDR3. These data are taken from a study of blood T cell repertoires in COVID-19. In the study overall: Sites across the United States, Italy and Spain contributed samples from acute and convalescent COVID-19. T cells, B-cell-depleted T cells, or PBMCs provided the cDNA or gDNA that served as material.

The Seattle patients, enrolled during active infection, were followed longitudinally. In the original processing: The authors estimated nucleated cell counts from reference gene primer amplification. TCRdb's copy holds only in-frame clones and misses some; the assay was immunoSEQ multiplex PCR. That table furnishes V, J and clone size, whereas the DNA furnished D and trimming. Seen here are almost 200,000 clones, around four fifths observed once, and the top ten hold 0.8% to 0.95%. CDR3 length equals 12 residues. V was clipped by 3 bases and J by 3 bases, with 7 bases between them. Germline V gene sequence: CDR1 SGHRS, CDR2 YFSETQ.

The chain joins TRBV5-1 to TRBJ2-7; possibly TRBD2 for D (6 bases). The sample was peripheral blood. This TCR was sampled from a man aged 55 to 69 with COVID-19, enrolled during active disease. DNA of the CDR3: TGCGCCAGCAGCTCGGGGGACTACGAGCAGTACTTC. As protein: CASSSGDYEQYF. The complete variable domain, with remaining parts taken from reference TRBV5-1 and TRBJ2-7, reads KAGVTQTPRYLIKTRGQQVTLSCSPISGHRSVSWYQQTPGQGLQFLFEYFSETQRNKGNFPGRFSGRQFSNSRSEMNVSTLELGDSALYLCASSSGDYEQYFGPGTRLTVT.